Listed below are T cell receptor beta chains from one sample, sequenced in a study of monozygotic twins with cystic fibrosis. Profiling relied on immunoSEQ multiplex PCR, and the TCRdb table lists in-frame clones only, not all of them. The table records 20,000 to 25,000 clones, roughly 97% of them present only once. Sequenced: blood. The receptors were gathered from a girl aged 5-17 years with cystic fibrosis. CDR3s include the opening cysteine and the closing phenylalanine or tryptophan. The D gene is left open where the match is weak. The size of a clone is reported for some rows only, either as once, few or many, or as a class for expanded clones.

.	TRBV5-1	TRBD1	TRBJ2-2	CASSPDRGSNTGELFF	TGCGCCAGCAGCCCGGACAGGGGTTCGAACACCGGGGAGCTGTTTTTT
.	TRBV19	TRBD1	TRBJ2-7	CASRRGSGTGSYEQYF	TGTGCCAGTAGGAGGGGCTCCGGGACAGGGTCCTACGAGCAGTACTTC
.	TRBV11-2	.	TRBJ1-2	CASSLDALFRGGGYTF	TGTGCCAGCAGCTTAGATGCGCTTTTTCGGGGTGGAGGCTACACCTTC
.	TRBV9	TRBD2	TRBJ2-3	CASSPGASGILTDTQYF	TGTGCCAGCAGCCCCGGGGCTAGCGGGATTCTCACAGATACGCAGTATTTT
.	TRBV18	.	TRBJ2-7	CASSPTGTQVYEQYF	TGTGCCAGCTCACCTACCGGGACTCAGGTATACGAGCAGTACTTC
.	TRBV19	.	TRBJ1-4	CASTRIGEKLFF	TGTGCCAGTACGAGGATTGGAGAAAAACTGTTTTTT
.	TRBV6-5	.	TRBJ1-1	CASNMGNTEAFF	TGTGCCAGCAACATGGGCAACACTGAAGCTTTCTTT
.	TRBV19	.	TRBJ1-2	CASSIDRRDLYGYTF	TGTGCCAGTAGTATAGATCGTCGGGACCTCTATGGCTACACCTTC
.	TRBV10-3	.	TRBJ1-1	CAISDGAAMNTEAFF	TGTGCCATCAGTGACGGGGCCGCGATGAACACTGAAGCTTTCTTT
.	TRBV10-3	TRBD1	TRBJ1-1	CAISDSRGQGAATEAFF	TGTGCCATCAGTGACTCGAGGGGACAGGGGGCCGCCACTGAAGCTTTCTTT
.	TRBV30	TRBD1	TRBJ1-1	CAWSRTGGESAFF	TGTGCCTGGAGTAGGACAGGGGGCGAATCAGCTTTCTTT
once	TRBV6-1	.	TRBJ1-4	CASSLEGSLSKLFF	TGTGCCAGCAGCCTCGAAGGTTCGCTTTCAAAACTGTTTTTT
.	TRBV18	.	TRBJ2-2	CASSPQGSGELFF	TGTGCCAGCTCACCACAGGGTTCCGGGGAGCTGTTTTTT
once	TRBV4-3	.	TRBJ1-1	CASSQDRGEKNTEAFF	TGCGCCAGCAGCCAAGACCGAGGGGAGAAGAACACTGAAGCTTTCTTT
once	TRBV7-2	TRBD1	TRBJ1-1	CASTLTGVNTEAFF	TGTGCCAGCACCCTGACAGGGGTGAACACTGAAGCTTTCTTT
.	TRBV19	.	TRBJ1-1	CASSIGPGANTEAFF	TGTGCCAGTAGTATAGGGCCGGGGGCGAACACTGAAGCTTTCTTT
.	TRBV19	TRBD1	TRBJ2-7	CASSIGQGAIYEQYF	TGTGCCAGTAGTATAGGCCAGGGGGCTATCTACGAGCAGTACTTC
.	TRBV7-2	.	TRBJ2-6	CASSLYGAGANVLTF	TGTGCCAGCAGCTTATACGGGGCTGGGGCCAACGTCCTGACTTTC
.	TRBV5-1	.	TRBJ2-3	CASSLAVAGGRDTQYF	TGCGCCAGCAGCTTGGCCGTAGCTGGCGGGCGTGATACGCAGTATTTT
.	TRBV29-1	.	TRBJ2-3	CSVDPLDEYTQYF	TGCAGCGTTGACCCCTTGGATGAGTATACGCAGTATTTT
.	TRBV2	TRBD1	TRBJ2-3	CASYPGQGFQDTQYF	TGTGCCAGCTATCCGGGACAGGGGTTTCAAGATACGCAGTATTTT
.	TRBV28	TRBD2	TRBJ2-5	CASSSGTSGSLGQETQYF	TGTGCCAGCAGTTCAGGGACTAGCGGGAGTTTGGGGCAAGAGACCCAGTACTTC
.	TRBV9	.	TRBJ2-3	CASSVGQASTDTQYF	TGTGCCAGCAGCGTAGGACAGGCTAGCACAGATACGCAGTATTTT
.	TRBV6-6	.	TRBJ1-1	CASSYGMNTEAFF	TGTGCCAGCAGTTATGGAATGAACACTGAAGCTTTCTTT
.	TRBV7-9	.	TRBJ1-5	CASSLGGSAQHF	TGTGCCAGCAGCTTAGGAGGTTCGGCCCAGCATTTT
.	TRBV7-2	TRBD1	TRBJ2-5	CASSSRGDRGLETQYF	TGTGCCAGCAGTTCTCGGGGGGACAGGGGGTTAGAGACCCAGTACTTC
.	TRBV10-3	.	TRBJ2-1	CAISESVSSYNEQFF	TGTGCCATCAGTGAGTCGGTCAGCTCCTACAATGAGCAGTTCTTC
.	TRBV7-2	.	TRBJ2-7	CASSLVVPYEQYF	TGTGCCAGCAGCTTAGTTGTTCCCTACGAGCAGTACTTC
.	TRBV7-2	.	TRBJ2-2	CASSLGVPTNTGELFF	TGTGCCAGCAGCTTAGGAGTCCCTACGAACACCGGGGAGCTGTTTTTT
.	TRBV11-2	.	TRBJ2-7	CASSQGTSTYEQYF	TGTGCCAGCAGCCAGGGGACGTCAACCTACGAGCAGTACTTC